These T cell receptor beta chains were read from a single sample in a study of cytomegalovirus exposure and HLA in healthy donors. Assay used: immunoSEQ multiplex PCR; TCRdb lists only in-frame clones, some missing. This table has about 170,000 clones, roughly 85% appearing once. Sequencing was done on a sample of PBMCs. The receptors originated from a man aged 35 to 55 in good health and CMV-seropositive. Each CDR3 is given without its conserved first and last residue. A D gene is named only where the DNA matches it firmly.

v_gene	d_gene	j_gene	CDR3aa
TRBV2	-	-	ALKPSESSYEQY
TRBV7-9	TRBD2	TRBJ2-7	ASSSRGTSGMYEQY
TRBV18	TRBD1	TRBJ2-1	ASSRQGNEQF
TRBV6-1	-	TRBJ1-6	ASSVDGGAWNSPLH
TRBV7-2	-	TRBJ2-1	ASSLWGREQF
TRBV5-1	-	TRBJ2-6	ASSQSSGANGLT
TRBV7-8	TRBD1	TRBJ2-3	ASSLAMTGFRTDTQY
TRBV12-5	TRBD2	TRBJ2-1	ASGFGGSVNEQF
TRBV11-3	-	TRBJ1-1	ASSRGVEAF
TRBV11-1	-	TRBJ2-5	ASSLGRVLETQY
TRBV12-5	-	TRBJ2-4	ASGSWRERGNSQY
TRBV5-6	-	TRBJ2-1	ASSLGLGHEQF
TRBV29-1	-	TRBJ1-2	SVVDSSKCPDGECGYT
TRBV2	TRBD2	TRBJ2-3	ATGLAGSDTQY
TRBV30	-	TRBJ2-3	AWSVHIVTDTQY